This TCR beta chain was recovered during a study of T cell responses to AZD1222 COVID-19 vaccine. TCRdb's table, derived via immunoSEQ multiplex PCR, lists solely in-frame clones and lacks some. The sample contains about 140,000 clones, around 92% of which appear only once. Comment on this clone: Its antigen is still unknown.

CDR1 ENHRY and CDR2 SYGVKD come from the germline V gene. This CDR3 comprises 14 residues. The V end was cut by 0 bases, the J end by 4 bases, with 6 bases between. Study-wide points: Among the donors, most were white British and more were female, and clonal diversity was possibly underestimated.

This TCR was sampled from an adult who received the AZD1222 COVID-19 vaccine. This sample comprised peripheral blood, obtained 28 days after the second AZD1222 dose. This chain uses TRBV10-3 with TRBJ2-2; D is undetermined. This CDR3 is CAISESPTTGELFF. The DNA for the CDR3 is TGTGCCATCAGTGAGTCACCAACCACCGGGGAGCTGTTTTTT.